The clone carrying this T cell receptor (beta chain) was recorded a few times. The antigen remains unidentified. CD4+ T cell IFNgamma after overnight CMV lysate exposure gave donor CMV status. Per germline, CDR1 SGHKS and CDR2 YYEKEE (reference sequence). With V trimmed by 4 bases and J by 0 bases, 7 bases remained unmatched. The CDR3 loop spans 17 amino acids. Both TRBC1 and TRBC2 were covered by a beta constant-region primer of two equimolar oligonucleotides. Ligated cDNA was amplified by four rounds of PCR with nested alpha and beta constant-region primers and SP2. TCRdb itself ran the UMI-ligation and nested PCR reads through MiXCR, one entry per CDR3 protein. Seen here are roughly 80,000 distinct CDR3 sequences, around 9% observed once, and the top ten hold over 0.95%. The sample belongs to a study of naive and memory T cell subsets. Study-wide points: Clonotypes here are unpaired alpha or beta chain sequences. In naive cells, over 95% of TCR sequences were seen only once.

Sequencing was performed on naive CD8+ T cells from blood. This clonotype was obtained from a human donor in good health. J is TRBJ2-1 and V is TRBV5-5; 10 bases align to TRBD2. This CDR3 is CASSGGLADLSYNEQFF. DNA of the CDR3: TGTGCCAGCAGCGGCGGACTAGCGGACCTCTCCTACAATGAGCAGTTCTTC.